Many counts were recorded for the clone carrying this TCR beta chain. No antigen is known for it. These data come from a study of identical twins. Study-wide points: Model-predicted out-of-frame TCR alpha sharing fell below observed values in monozygotic twins.

TCRdb reprocessed the 5' RACE reads via MiXCR and lists one record per CDR3 protein. The top ten hold 8% to 9.5% of the sample, which has around 370,000 distinct CDR3 sequences, 9% to 10% seen once. Germline lookup yields CDR1 SGHDT and CDR2 YYEEEE. The CDR3 spans 15 residues. Trimming removed 4 bases at V and 2 bases at J, with 13 bases between. In every case, the donor was a healthy Caucasian. The TCR was taken from a woman aged 45-60 years in good health. Sequencing was done on a sample of naive T cells sorted from blood. This chain uses TRBV5-6 with TRBJ2-1; D is possibly TRBD1 or TRBD2 (6 bases each). The CDR3 DNA is TGTGCCAGCAGCCAAGGGGGGACGGCCTACAATGAGCAGTTCTTC. Its translation is CASSQGGTAYNEQFF.